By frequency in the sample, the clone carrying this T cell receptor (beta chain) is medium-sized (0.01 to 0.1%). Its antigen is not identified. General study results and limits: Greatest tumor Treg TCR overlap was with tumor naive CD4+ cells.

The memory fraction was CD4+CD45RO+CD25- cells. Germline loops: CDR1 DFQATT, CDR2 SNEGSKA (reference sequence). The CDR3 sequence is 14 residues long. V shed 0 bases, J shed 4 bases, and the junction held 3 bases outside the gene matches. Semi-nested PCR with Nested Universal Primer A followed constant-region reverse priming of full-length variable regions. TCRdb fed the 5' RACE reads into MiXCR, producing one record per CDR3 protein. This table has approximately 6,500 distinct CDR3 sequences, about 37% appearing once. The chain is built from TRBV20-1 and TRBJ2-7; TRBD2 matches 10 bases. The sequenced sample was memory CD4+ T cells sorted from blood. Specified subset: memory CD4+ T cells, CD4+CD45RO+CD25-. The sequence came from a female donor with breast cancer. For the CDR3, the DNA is TGCAGTGCTAGAGATACTAGCGGGAATTACGAGCAGTACTTC. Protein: CSARDTSGNYEQYF.